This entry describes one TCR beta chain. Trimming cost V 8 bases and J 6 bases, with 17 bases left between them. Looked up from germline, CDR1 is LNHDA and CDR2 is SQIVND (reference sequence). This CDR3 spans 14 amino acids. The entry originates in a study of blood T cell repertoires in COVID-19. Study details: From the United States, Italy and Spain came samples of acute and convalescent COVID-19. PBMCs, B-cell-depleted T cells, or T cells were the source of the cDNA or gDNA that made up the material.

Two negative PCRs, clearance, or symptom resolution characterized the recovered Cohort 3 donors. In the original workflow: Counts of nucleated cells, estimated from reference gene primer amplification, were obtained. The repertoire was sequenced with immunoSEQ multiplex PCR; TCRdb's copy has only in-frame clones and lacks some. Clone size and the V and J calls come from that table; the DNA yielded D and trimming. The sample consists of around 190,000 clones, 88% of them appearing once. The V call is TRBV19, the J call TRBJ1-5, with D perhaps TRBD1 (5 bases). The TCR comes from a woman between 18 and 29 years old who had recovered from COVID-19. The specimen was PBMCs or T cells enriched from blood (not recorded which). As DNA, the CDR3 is TGTGCCAGTGCAGACAGCAGCAAGGCTCAGCCCCAGCATTTT. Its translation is CASADSSKAQPQHF.